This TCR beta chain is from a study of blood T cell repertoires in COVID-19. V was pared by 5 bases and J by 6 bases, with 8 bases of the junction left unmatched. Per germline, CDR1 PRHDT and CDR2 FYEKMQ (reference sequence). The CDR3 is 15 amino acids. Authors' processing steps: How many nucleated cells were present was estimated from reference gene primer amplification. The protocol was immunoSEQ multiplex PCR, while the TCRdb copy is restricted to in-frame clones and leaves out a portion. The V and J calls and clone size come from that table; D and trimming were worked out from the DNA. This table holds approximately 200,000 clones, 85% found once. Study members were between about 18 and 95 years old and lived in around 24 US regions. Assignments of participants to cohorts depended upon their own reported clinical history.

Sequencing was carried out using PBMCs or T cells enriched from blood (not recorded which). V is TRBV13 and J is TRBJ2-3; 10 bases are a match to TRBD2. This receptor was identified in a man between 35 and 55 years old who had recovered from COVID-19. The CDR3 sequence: CASSRTSGVGDTQYF. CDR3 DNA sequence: TGTGCCAGCAGCCGGACTAGCGGAGTAGGGGATACGCAGTATTTT. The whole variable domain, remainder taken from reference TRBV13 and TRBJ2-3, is AAGVIQSPRHLIKEKRETATLKCYPIPRHDTVYWYQQGPGQDPQFLISFYEKMQSDKGSIPDRFSAQQFSDYHSELNMSSLELGDSALYFCASSRTSGVGDTQYFGPGTRLTVL.